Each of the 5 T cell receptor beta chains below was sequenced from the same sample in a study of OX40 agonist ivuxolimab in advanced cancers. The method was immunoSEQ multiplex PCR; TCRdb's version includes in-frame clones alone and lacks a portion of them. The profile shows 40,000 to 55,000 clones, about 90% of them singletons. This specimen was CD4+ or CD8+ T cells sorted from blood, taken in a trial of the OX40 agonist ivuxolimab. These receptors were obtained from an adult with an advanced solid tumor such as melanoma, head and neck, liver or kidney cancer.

DNA of the CDR3: TGCGCCAGCAGCTTTACAGGGTTAGAAAAACTGTTTTTT. It translates to CASSFTGLEKLFF. This chain links TRBV5-1 with TRBJ1-4, with a possible D match to TRBD1 (6 bases). Germline V gives CDR1 SGHRS, CDR2 YFSETQ. The CDR3 length is 13 residues. Trimming cost V 2 bases and J 8 bases, with 10 bases left between them.

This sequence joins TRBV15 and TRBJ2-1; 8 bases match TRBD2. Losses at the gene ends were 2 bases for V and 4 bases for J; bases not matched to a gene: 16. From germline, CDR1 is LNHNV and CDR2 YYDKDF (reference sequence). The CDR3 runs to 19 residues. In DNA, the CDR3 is TGTGCCACCAGCAGAATGATCGTTAAGGCGGGGGGCTCATACAATGAGCAGTTCTTC. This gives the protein CATSRMIVKAGGSYNEQFF.

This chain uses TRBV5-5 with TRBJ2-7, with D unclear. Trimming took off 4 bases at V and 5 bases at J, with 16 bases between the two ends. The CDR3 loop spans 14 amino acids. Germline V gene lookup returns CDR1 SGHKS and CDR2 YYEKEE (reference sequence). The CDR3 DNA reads TGTGCCAGCAGCCCAGACACGATGCGCAACGAGCAGTACTTC. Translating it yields CASSPDTMRNEQYF.

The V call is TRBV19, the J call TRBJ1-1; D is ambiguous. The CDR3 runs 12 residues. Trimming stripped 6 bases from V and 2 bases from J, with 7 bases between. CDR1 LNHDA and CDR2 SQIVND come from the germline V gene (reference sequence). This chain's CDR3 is CASSQRNTEAFF. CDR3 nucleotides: TGTGCCAGTAGCCAGAGAAACACTGAAGCTTTCTTT.

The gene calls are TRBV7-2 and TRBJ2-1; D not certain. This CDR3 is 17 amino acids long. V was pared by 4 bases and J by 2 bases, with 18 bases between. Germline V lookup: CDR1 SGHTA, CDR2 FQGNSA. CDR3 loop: CASSYSAGLQTYNEQFF. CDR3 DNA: TGTGCCAGCAGCTATTCTGCCGGCCTCCAAACCTACAATGAGCAGTTCTTC.